The source of this T cell receptor (beta chain) is a study of T cells in Graves' hyperthyroidism and ophthalmopathy. Broader study findings: Separation of ophthalmopathy from stable hyperthyroidism was achieved by a 13 V-J model. Blood samples included most of the expanded thyroid clonotypes exceeding 0.001.

The TCR beta CDR3 regions underwent amplification using RNA transcripts as the source. First-round RT-PCR of the TCR CDR3 relied on the HTBI primer set. Using its own MiXCR run on the multiplex PCR reads, TCRdb lists one record per CDR3 protein. The sample lists fewer than 650,000 distinct CDR3 sequences, 12% to 15% seen once, with about 6.6% in the top ten. The sample holds a few counts of this clonotype. Its antigen is unidentified. Orbital computed tomography, thyroid ultrasound, serum thyroxine and TRAb, and clinical symptoms together informed the diagnoses. Material: blood. The receptor was derived from a woman aged 18-29 years with Graves' ophthalmopathy.

CDR3 region: CASSTGLRNTIYF. DNA for the CDR3: TGTGCCAGTAGTACCGGACTACGAAACACCATATATTTT. J is TRBJ1-3 and V is TRBV19; D ambiguous. The CDR3 covers 13 residues. Looked up from germline, CDR1 is LNHDA and CDR2 is SQIVND (reference sequence). Trimming pared 4 bases from V and 5 bases from J, leaving 9 bases between.